Listed below are T cell receptor beta chains from one sample, sequenced in a study of spatial heterogeneity in lung cancer. In TCRdb, the 5' RACE reads were re-called with MiXCR into one record per CDR3 protein. The table shows a few thousand distinct CDR3 sequences, with roughly 8% occurring only once. The sequencing used lung tumor tissue, collected at surgery. Source of these receptors: a male donor with early-stage non-small cell lung cancer. Both conserved end residues are part of each CDR3. The D gene is left open where the match is weak. Clone size, where shown, is once, few, many, or a class for clones that have expanded.

D gene	clone size	J gene	V gene	CDR3 length	CDR3 DNA	CDR3 protein
NA	few	TRBJ1-2	TRBV18	13	TGTGCCAGCTCACCAAGTACAGGACGAGGCTACACCTTC	CASSPSTGRGYTF
NA	many	TRBJ2-3	TRBV3-1	12	TGTGCCAGCAGCCCCGGATCAGATACGCAGTATTTT	CASSPGSDTQYF
TRBD1	medium-sized	TRBJ1-1	TRBV5-1	15	TGCGCCAGCAGCTGGGACCGGGACAGAGGGTCCGAAGCTTTCTTT	CASSWDRDRGSEAFF
NA	medium-sized	TRBJ2-1	TRBV12-3/TRBV12-4	13	TGTGCCAGCAGACCCGAGGACGGTAATGAGCAGTTCTTC	CASRPEDGNEQFF
TRBD2	NA	TRBJ2-3	TRBV20-1	16	TGCAGTGCTACCGAGGCCCGGGGGAGGGTAAAAGATACGCAGTATTTT	CSATEARGRVKDTQYF
NA	large	TRBJ2-2	TRBV6-5	14	TGTGCCAGCAGTTACACAGTATCGAACGGGGAGCTGTTTTTT	CASSYTVSNGELFF
NA	medium-sized	TRBJ1-1	TRBV6-1	15	TGTGCCAGCAGTGAAGCTGGGGGAAGGTACACTGAAGCTTTCTTT	CASSEAGGRYTEAFF
NA	medium-sized	TRBJ1-6	TRBV5-5	13	TGTGCCAGCAGCCCTCCCTATAATTCACCCCTCCACTTT	CASSPPYNSPLHF
TRBD1	medium-sized	TRBJ1-5	TRBV7-8	15	TGTGCCAGCAGCTCCCAGACAGGGGCGGGTCAGCCCCAGCATTTT	CASSSQTGAGQPQHF
TRBD2	NA	TRBJ2-1	TRBV24-1	16	TGTGCCACCAGTGACCCTGCTAGCGGGAGGACCGATGAGCAGTTCTTC	CATSDPASGRTDEQFF
NA	once	TRBJ2-2	TRBV11-2	16	TGTGCCAGCAGGAGTATATCCGTAAGGGACACCGGGGAGCTGTTTTTT	CASRSISVRDTGELFF
NA	medium-sized	TRBJ1-2	TRBV9	16	TGTGCCAGCAGCCGAGGGCAGGCGGTCCCCTTGTTGGGCTACACCTTC	CASSRGQAVPLLGYTF
NA	NA	TRBJ1-1	TRBV5-6	13	TGTGCCAGCAGCTTTCGGGGGGGCACTGAAGCTTTCTTT	CASSFRGGTEAFF
NA	many	TRBJ2-3	TRBV7-2	14	TGTGCCAGCAGTCAACAGGGTCAGGCAGATACGCAGTATTTT	CASSQQGQADTQYF
TRBD1	medium-sized	TRBJ2-2	TRBV29-1	13	TGCAGCGTTGACCTTACAGGGGGAGGGGAGCTGTTTTTT	CSVDLTGGGELFF
NA	many	TRBJ1-5	TRBV11-2	13	TGTGCCAGCAGCTTAGATGAGGGTGGAGCCCAGCATTTT	CASSLDEGGAQHF
NA	medium-sized	TRBJ1-6	TRBV11-2	16	TGTGCCAGCAGCCTGAGTCAGGTTACGTATAATTCACCCCTCCACTTT	CASSLSQVTYNSPLHF
NA	medium-sized	TRBJ1-4	TRBV7-2	17	TGTGCCAGCAGCCCCAGGGCGGGGGCGACAACTAATGAAAAACTGTTTTTT	CASSPRAGATTNEKLFF
NA	medium-sized	TRBJ2-2	TRBV20-1	14	TGCAGTGCTTTGGGACTCTCGAACACCGGGGAGCTGTTTTTT	CSALGLSNTGELFF
NA	medium-sized	TRBJ2-7	TRBV6-6	12	TGTGCCAGCCGAATGGACTCTCGCGAGCAGTACTTC	CASRMDSREQYF
NA	medium-sized	TRBJ2-2	TRBV5-6	17	TGTGCCAGCAGCTTTATCGACGGGGACTCGTGGACCGGGGAGCTGTTTTTT	CASSFIDGDSWTGELFF
NA	medium-sized	TRBJ2-5	TRBV4-1	17	TGCGCCAGCAGCCAAGATAGTCGGCTGTCGGGGAAAGAGACCCAGTACTTC	CASSQDSRLSGKETQYF
TRBD1	NA	TRBJ2-6	TRBV4-3	17	TGCGCCAGCAGCCAAGAGGGGACAGCCTCTGGGGCCAACGTCCTGACTTTC	CASSQEGTASGANVLTF
TRBD2	medium-sized	TRBJ2-2	TRBV6-2/TRBV6-3	15	TGTGCCAGTCTCTCGACTAGCGGGGGCGCCGGGGAGCTGTTTTTT	CASLSTSGGAGELFF
NA	medium-sized	TRBJ1-4	TRBV10-3	17	TGTGCCATCAGTGAAAGGGGACCCCAAACAACTAATGAAAAACTGTTTTTT	CAISERGPQTTNEKLFF